These T cell receptor beta chains were read from a single sample in a study of T cell repertoires in cytomegalovirus infection. No antigen is known for these receptors. TCRdb passed the reads through MiXCR, listing each CDR3 protein once. The table lists about 160,000 distinct CDR3 sequences, about 20% of them singletons. The sample here was CD8+ T cells from cultured PBMCs, taken from culture after CMV antigen stimulation. Receptors originate from a human donor in good health (CMV status not recorded). Some clones in this sample may be carry-over from other donors' samples. Each CDR3 is given with its conserved first and last residue. The order of the fields is CDR3 DNA, CDR3 protein, V gene, J gene, clone size, D gene. A D gene is named only where the DNA matches it firmly. A clone size is listed for some rows: how often the clone was seen (once, few, many), or a class if it is expanded.

TGTGCCAGCAGCCCCATCCAGCCCCTAGGGGGCTACACCTTC,CASSPIQPLGGYTF,TRBV11-2,TRBJ1-2,few,NA
TGTGCCATCAGTGGGGACAGAGGGAACACTGAAGCTTTCTTT,CAISGDRGNTEAFF,TRBV10-3,TRBJ1-1,few,TRBD1
TGTGCCAGCAGCGCCTACCGGGACACCCTCTACTATTACAATGAGCAGTTCTTC,CASSAYRDTLYYYNEQFF,TRBV11-2,TRBJ2-1,few,NA
TGCAGTGCTTTAAACGGACAGGGGACCTCCTACGAGCAGTACTTC,CSALNGQGTSYEQYF,TRBV20-1,TRBJ2-7,NA,TRBD1
TGCGCCAGCAGCCAAGAGGGGACCAATCAGCCCCAGCATTTT,CASSQEGTNQPQHF,TRBV4-1,TRBJ1-5,few,NA
TGTGCCAGCAGTTACTCGAGGGGGGGAGGAACCGAGCAGTACTTC,CASSYSRGGGTEQYF,TRBV6-5,TRBJ2-7,NA,NA
TGTGCCAGCAGCCGACAGTCCCCCCACGAGCAGTACTTC,CASSRQSPHEQYF,TRBV7-9,TRBJ2-7,few,NA
TGTGCCAGCAGTTTAACTTTCGCTAGCGGGGACAATGAGCAGTTCTTC,CASSLTFASGDNEQFF,TRBV12-3/TRBV12-4,TRBJ2-1,NA,TRBD2
TGTGCCAGCAGTCCGATCGAAAGTTCCTACGAGCAGTACTTC,CASSPIESSYEQYF,TRBV7-2,TRBJ2-7,NA,NA
TGTGCCAGCAGCCCAGGAGGTGCGCTAGCGGGGAGTTTTGAGCAGTTCTTC,CASSPGGALAGSFEQFF,TRBV11-2,TRBJ2-1,NA,TRBD2
TGTGCCAGCAGCTTTGGGGACAGCTATGGCTACACCTTC,CASSFGDSYGYTF,TRBV5-6,TRBJ1-2,few,TRBD1
TGTGCCAGCAGCCCCCGGGACAGGGGCTCCTACGAGCAGTACTTC,CASSPRDRGSYEQYF,TRBV4-2,TRBJ2-7,NA,TRBD1
TGTGCCAGCAGTTACGGCGATAGCACCTACAATGAGCAGTTCTTC,CASSYGDSTYNEQFF,TRBV6-5,TRBJ2-1,NA,NA
TGCGCCAGCAGCCAAGTAGGCCTAGCGGGGTACGAGCAGTACTTC,CASSQVGLAGYEQYF,TRBV4-3,TRBJ2-7,NA,TRBD2
TGCAGTGCAGTATGGGGGGCATTAGGGACCCAGTACTTC,CSAVWGALGTQYF,TRBV20-1,TRBJ2-5,few,NA
TGTGCCAGCAGCTTAGCGGAGACCTCCTACGAGCAGTACTTC,CASSLAETSYEQYF,TRBV7-2,TRBJ2-7,many,NA
TGCGCCAGCAGCTTGAATGCTTATAGGAGGGAGCAGTACTTC,CASSLNAYRREQYF,TRBV5-1,TRBJ2-7,few,NA
TGTGCCAGCAGTCTAAGAGGACACGGCCTGAGAACCTTC,CASSLRGHGLRTF,TRBV12-3/TRBV12-4,TRBJ1-2,NA,NA
TGTGCCAGCACCCTTCCACAGTCCCGCGGCACTGAAGCTTTCTTT,CASTLPQSRGTEAFF,TRBV12-3/TRBV12-4,TRBJ1-1,few,NA
TGTGCCAGCAGTTTATCGGGGGTAGGGGAAACTCAGCCCCAGCATTTT,CASSLSGVGETQPQHF,TRBV12-3/TRBV12-4,TRBJ1-5,few,NA
TGTGCCAGCAGCTTTCTTGGGGGAGACACCATATATTTT,CASSFLGGDTIYF,TRBV7-6,TRBJ1-3,NA,NA
TGTGCCAGCAGTGGAGGGACCCCGGTTGGAGGGAACACTGAAGCTTTCTTT,CASSGGTPVGGNTEAFF,TRBV2,TRBJ1-1,few,NA
TGTGCCAGCAGAGCCCTACTGAGAGATGGGGCCAACGTCCTGACTTTC,CASRALLRDGANVLTF,TRBV6-2/TRBV6-3,TRBJ2-6,few,NA
TGTGCTAGTGGTTCTAGAGGAGAAGTTAGTGGCTACACCTTC,CASGSRGEVSGYTF,TRBV12-5,TRBJ1-2,few,NA
TGTGCCAGCAGCCCGGGCAGGTCAACCGAAGCTTTCTTT,CASSPGRSTEAFF,TRBV7-8,TRBJ1-1,NA,NA
TGTGCCAGCAGCCTCAGGGGGCTGAACACCGGGGAGCTGTTTTTT,CASSLRGLNTGELFF,TRBV13,TRBJ2-2,NA,TRBD1
TGTGCCAGCAGTTACCGCTCAGGGGTCGGTGCTAACTATGGCTACACCTTC,CASSYRSGVGANYGYTF,TRBV27,TRBJ1-2,NA,NA
TGTGCCAGCAGTGAGGGTCGTTGGACCGGCCCTGAAGCTTTCTTT,CASSEGRWTGPEAFF,TRBV25-1,TRBJ1-1,NA,NA
TGCGCCAGTTCCGGGGTGGGGAGCAATCAGCCCCAGCATTTT,CASSGVGSNQPQHF,TRBV4-1,TRBJ1-5,many,NA
TGTGCCAGCAGTCTACAGGGGACCGACAATCAGCCCCAGCATTTT,CASSLQGTDNQPQHF,TRBV6-2/TRBV6-3,TRBJ1-5,NA,TRBD1
TGTGCCAGCAGGCCAGCGGGACTAGCAGGGGAGACCCAGTACTTC,CASRPAGLAGETQYF,TRBV13,TRBJ2-5,few,TRBD2
TGTGCCAGCACCGGTTCCTCCTACGAGCAGTACTTC,CASTGSSYEQYF,TRBV12-3/TRBV12-4,TRBJ2-7,few,NA
TGTGCCAGCAGCTTACGGGGTTTGAACATTCAGTACTTC,CASSLRGLNIQYF,TRBV7-6,TRBJ2-4,few,NA
TGTGCCAGCAGCGAGGGACAGCTGATGAACACTGAAGCTTTCTTT,CASSEGQLMNTEAFF,TRBV6-1,TRBJ1-1,NA,TRBD1
TGTGCCAGCAGCCGAAACAGGGATTGGACCGGGGAGCTGTTTTTT,CASSRNRDWTGELFF,TRBV11-2,TRBJ2-2,NA,NA
TGTGCCAACGTCGACGGCAACTATGGCTACACCTTC,CANVDGNYGYTF,TRBV12-3/TRBV12-4,TRBJ1-2,NA,NA
TGTGCCAGCAGCGTAGCCGGGATCCCGAACACTGAAGCTTTCTTT,CASSVAGIPNTEAFF,TRBV9,TRBJ1-1,NA,NA
TGTGCCATCAGTGAGTCCCGGACAGGGACCAACTATGGCTACACCTTC,CAISESRTGTNYGYTF,TRBV10-3,TRBJ1-2,NA,TRBD1
TGTGCCAGCAGCTCTGACATTGGGCCTGAAGCTTTCTTT,CASSSDIGPEAFF,TRBV5-6,TRBJ1-1,few,NA
TGCGCCAGCAGCCAGGAGGTCACAGATACGCAGTATTTT,CASSQEVTDTQYF,TRBV5-1,TRBJ2-3,NA,NA
TGTGCCAGCACCCGGGACAGGAGCTACAATCAGCCCCAGCATTTT,CASTRDRSYNQPQHF,TRBV2,TRBJ1-5,NA,TRBD1
TGCGCCAGCAGCCAAGGAGCACCTGACACTGAAGCTTTCTTT,CASSQGAPDTEAFF,TRBV4-1,TRBJ1-1,few,NA
TGTGCCAGCAGCGCCCGACAGGGGGAAGGGTACGAGCAGTACTTC,CASSARQGEGYEQYF,TRBV11-3,TRBJ2-7,NA,TRBD1
TGTGCCAGCAGTGAATTCGTCGACCTTTTCTCTGGAAACACCATATATTTT,CASSEFVDLFSGNTIYF,TRBV6-1,TRBJ1-3,once,NA
TGTGCCAGCAGTGCGCGCCGGGACACAAAAAGCACAGATACGCAGTATTTT,CASSARRDTKSTDTQYF,TRBV12-3/TRBV12-4,TRBJ2-3,few,NA
TGTGCCAGCAGTTTATCGGGGGGGGAGTACAATGAGCAGTTCTTC,CASSLSGGEYNEQFF,TRBV12-3/TRBV12-4,TRBJ2-1,NA,TRBD2
TGTGCCAGTAGTATTATTCGGGCTAGCGGGGAGCTGGAGACCCAGTACTTC,CASSIIRASGELETQYF,TRBV19,TRBJ2-5,NA,TRBD2
TGTGCCAGCAGCTTAGGGGCCCTTCGTCAGGATCGAACCTCCTACGAGCAGTACTTC,CASSLGALRQDRTSYEQYF,TRBV7-6,TRBJ2-7,few,NA